The T cell receptor (beta chain) described here comes from a study of monozygotic twins with inflammatory bowel disease. Germline-derived CDR1 and CDR2 are DFQATT and SNEGSKA (reference sequence). This CDR3 has 16 residues. The template-switching step introduced UMIs that carried a 6-nucleotide sample barcode. For each CDR3 protein, TCRdb gives one entry from its re-call of the 5' RACE reads, without DNA. This table lists more than 100,000 distinct CDR3 sequences. The sequenced sample consisted of blood. The source is a human donor with ulcerative colitis or Crohn's disease, or a healthy co-twin of an affected twin (not recorded which). This chain connects TRBV20-1 to TRBJ2-4. The CDR3 loop is CSARDGVFRAKNIQYF.